This TCR beta chain was recorded in a study of OX40 agonist ivuxolimab in advanced cancers. Across the study: Partial responses occurred in three patients (one hepatocellular carcinoma, two cutaneous melanoma).

TCRdb's table, derived via immunoSEQ multiplex PCR, lists solely in-frame clones and lacks some. In the table there are tens of thousands of clones, approximately 90% of which are singletons. The table lists this clone with a count of one. The antigen remains unidentified. Study-level points and caveats: The study found that CD8+ T cells averaged more expanded clones than CD4+. Among the lowest peripheral clonal expansion occurred in 0.1-3.0 mg/kg partial responders.

In germline, CDR1 is ENHRY, CDR2 SYGVKD. V was cut by 6 bases and J by 2 bases, with 11 bases left in between. The CDR3 totals 14 residues. The sequence derives from an adult with an advanced solid tumor such as melanoma, head and neck, liver or kidney cancer. The rearrangement links TRBV10-3 to TRBJ2-1; possible D gene TRBD2, 5 bases. The sequenced sample was CD4+ or CD8+ T cells sorted from blood, obtained in a trial of the OX40 agonist ivuxolimab. This CDR3 is CAIRHDYPYNEQFF. Written as DNA, the CDR3 is TGTGCCATCAGACACGACTACCCCTACAATGAGCAGTTCTTC.